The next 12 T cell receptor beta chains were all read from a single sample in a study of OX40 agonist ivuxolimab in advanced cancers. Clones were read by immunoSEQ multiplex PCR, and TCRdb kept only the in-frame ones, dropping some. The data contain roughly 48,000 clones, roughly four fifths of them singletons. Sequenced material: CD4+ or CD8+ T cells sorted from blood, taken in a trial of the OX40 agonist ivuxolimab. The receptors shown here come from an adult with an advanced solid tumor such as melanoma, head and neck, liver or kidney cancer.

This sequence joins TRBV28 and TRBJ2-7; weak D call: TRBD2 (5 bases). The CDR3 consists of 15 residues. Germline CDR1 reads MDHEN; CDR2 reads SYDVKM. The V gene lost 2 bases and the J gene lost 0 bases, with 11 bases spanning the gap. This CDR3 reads CASSLAGPLSYEQYF. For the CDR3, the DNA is TGTGCCAGCAGTTTAGCGGGCCCGCTCTCCTACGAGCAGTACTTC.

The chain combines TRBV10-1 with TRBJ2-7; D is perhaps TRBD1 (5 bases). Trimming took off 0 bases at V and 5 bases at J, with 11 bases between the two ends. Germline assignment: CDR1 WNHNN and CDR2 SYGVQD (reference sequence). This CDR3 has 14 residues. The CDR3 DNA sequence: TGCGCCAGCAGTGAGTCGGCAGGGAAAAACGAGCAGTACTTC. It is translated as CASSESAGKNEQYF.

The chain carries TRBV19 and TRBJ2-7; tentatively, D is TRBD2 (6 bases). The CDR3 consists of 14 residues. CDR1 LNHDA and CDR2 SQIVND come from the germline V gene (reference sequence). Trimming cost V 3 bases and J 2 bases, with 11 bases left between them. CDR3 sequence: CASSIAGPTYEQYF. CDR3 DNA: TGTGCCAGTAGTATCGCGGGGCCGACCTACGAGCAGTACTTC.

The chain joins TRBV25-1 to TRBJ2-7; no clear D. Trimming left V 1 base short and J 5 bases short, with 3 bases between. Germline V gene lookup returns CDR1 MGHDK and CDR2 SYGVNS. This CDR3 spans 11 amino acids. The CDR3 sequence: CASSEWHEQYF. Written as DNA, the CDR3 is TGTGCCAGCAGTGAATGGCACGAGCAGTACTTC.

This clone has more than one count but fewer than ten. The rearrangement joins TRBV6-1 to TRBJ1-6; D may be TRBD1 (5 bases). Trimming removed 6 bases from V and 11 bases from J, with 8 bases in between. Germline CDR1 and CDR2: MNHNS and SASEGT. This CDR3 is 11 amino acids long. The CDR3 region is CASRIRAPLHF. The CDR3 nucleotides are TGTGCCAGCAGGATCAGGGCACCCCTCCACTTT.

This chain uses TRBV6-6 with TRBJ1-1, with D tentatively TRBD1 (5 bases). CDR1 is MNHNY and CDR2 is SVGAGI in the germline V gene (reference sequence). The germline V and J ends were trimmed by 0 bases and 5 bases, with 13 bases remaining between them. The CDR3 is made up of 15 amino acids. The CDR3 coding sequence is TGTGCCAGCAGTTACTCGGGGACGGGTACGACTGAAGCTTTCTTT. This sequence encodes CASSYSGTGTTEAFF.

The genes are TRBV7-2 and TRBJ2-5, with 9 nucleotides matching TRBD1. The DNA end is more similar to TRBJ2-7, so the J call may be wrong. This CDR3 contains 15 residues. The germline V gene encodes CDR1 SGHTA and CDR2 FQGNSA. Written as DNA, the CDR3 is TGTGCCAGCAGCTCAGCCGGGACAGGGCACTACGAGCAGTACTTC. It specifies CASSSAGTGHYEQYF.

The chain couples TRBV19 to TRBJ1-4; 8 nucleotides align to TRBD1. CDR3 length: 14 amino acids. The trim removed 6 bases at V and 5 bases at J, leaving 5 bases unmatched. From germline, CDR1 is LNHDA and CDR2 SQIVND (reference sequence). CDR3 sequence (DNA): TGTGCCAGTAGAGACAGGACAGGGAATGAAAAACTGTTTTTT. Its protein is CASRDRTGNEKLFF.

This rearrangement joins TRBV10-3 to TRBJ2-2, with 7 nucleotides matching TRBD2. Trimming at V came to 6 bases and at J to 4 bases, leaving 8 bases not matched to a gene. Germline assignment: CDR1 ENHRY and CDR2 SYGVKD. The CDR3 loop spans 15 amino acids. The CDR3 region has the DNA TGTGCCATCAGGGACCAAGCGGGACCCACCGGGGAGCTGTTTTTT. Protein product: CAIRDQAGPTGELFF.

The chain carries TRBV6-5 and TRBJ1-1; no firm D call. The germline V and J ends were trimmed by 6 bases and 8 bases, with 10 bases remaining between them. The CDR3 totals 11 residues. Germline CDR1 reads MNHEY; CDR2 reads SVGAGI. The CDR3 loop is CASSQAREAFF. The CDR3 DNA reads TGTGCCAGCAGCCAGGCCAGGGAAGCTTTCTTT.

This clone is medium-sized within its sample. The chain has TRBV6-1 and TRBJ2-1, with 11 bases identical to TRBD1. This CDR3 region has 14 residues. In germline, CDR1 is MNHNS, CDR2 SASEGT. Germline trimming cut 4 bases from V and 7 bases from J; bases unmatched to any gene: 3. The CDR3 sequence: CASSGTGGQNEQFF. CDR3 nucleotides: TGTGCCAGCAGTGGGACAGGGGGCCAGAATGAGCAGTTCTTC.

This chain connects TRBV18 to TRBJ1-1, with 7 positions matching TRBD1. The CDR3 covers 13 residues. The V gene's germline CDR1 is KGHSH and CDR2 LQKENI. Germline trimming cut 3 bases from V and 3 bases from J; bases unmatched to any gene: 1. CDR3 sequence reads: CASSPDRDTEAFF. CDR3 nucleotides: TGTGCCAGCTCACCCGACAGGGACACTGAAGCTTTCTTT.